This T cell receptor (beta chain) was recovered during a study of Ad26.COV2.S vaccination and SARS-CoV-2 variants. Trimming stripped 4 bases from V and 4 bases from J, with 13 bases between. Looked up from germline, CDR1 is SQVTM and CDR2 is ANQGSEA. The CDR3 spans 13 residues. Treatment described: some 20 received Ad26.COV2.S at low or high dose, single or two shots; roughly five received placebo; per-sample allocation not given. The samples were gathered on day 63 after the first injection of vaccine or placebo. Sequenced by immunoSEQ multiplex PCR; TCRdb stores in-frame clones only, minus some. In the table there are around 270,000 clones, around nine tenths of which are singletons.

The sequencing used peripheral blood, collected in a trial of Ad26.COV2.S vaccine versus placebo. The receptor's source is a person between 18 and 65 years old who received the Ad26.COV2.S COVID-19 vaccine or a placebo. The gene calls are TRBV29-1 and TRBJ1-1; D possibly corresponds to TRBD1 (5 bases). The DNA of the CDR3 is TGCAGCGTTGTCCAGGGATCGGGCACTGAAGCTTTCTTT. Translated, it gives CSVVQGSGTEAFF.